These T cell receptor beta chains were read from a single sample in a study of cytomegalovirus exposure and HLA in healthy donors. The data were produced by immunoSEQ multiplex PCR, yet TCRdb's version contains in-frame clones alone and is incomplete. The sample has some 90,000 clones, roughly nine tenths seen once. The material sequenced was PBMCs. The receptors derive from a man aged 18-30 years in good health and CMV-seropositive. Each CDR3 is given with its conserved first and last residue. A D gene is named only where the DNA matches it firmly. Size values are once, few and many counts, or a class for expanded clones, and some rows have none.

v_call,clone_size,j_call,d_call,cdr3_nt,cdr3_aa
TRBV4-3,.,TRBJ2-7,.,TGCGCCAGCAGCCAAGATTGGCCCTACAGCTACGAGCAGTACTTC,CASSQDWPYSYEQYF
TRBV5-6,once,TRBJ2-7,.,TGTGCCAGCAGCTTGATACGGGGTGGGCGTGCGCAGTACTTC,CASSLIRGGRAQYF
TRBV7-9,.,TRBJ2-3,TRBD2,TGTGCCAGCAGCTTACTAGGGGTAGCGGGAGAGCGTAGCACAGATACGCAGTATTTT,CASSLLGVAGERSTDTQYF
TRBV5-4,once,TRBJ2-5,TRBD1,TGTGCCAGCAGCCTACAGGGGGCCGTAGAGACCCAGTACTTC,CASSLQGAVETQYF
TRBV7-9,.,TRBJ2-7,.,TGTGCCAGCACCCCGGGACAATACGGTTACGAGCAGTACTTC,CASTPGQYGYEQYF
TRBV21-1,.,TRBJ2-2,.,TGTGCCAGCAGCAAAGAGGGACAGGGGTGGGAAGGCGGGGAGCTGTTTTTT,CASSKEGQGWEGGELFF
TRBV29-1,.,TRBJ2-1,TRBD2,TGCAGCGTTGAATCGGGACTAGCGGGGTCCCGCGGGCAGTTCTTC,CSVESGLAGSRGQFF
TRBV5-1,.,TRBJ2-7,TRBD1,TGCGCCAGCGGGACAGGGTACGAGCAGTACTTC,CASGTGYEQYF
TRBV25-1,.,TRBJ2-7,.,TGTGCCAGCAGTGACGAGACAAGAACCTACGAGCAGTACTTC,CASSDETRTYEQYF
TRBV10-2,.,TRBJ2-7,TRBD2,TGCGCCAGCAGAAGGGGGGGGACTAGCGAGATCTACGAGCAGTACTTC,CASRRGGTSEIYEQYF
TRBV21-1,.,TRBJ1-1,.,TGTGCTCCGCGGCAGTACGGGATCTTCACTGAAGCTTTCTTT,CAPRQYGIFTEAFF
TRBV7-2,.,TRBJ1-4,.,TGTGCCAGCAGCCTCTCCGGGGGAGGGTCTGGAAAACTGTTTTTT,CASSLSGGGSGKLFF
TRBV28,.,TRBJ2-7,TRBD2,TGTGCCAGCGGAACGAGCGGGAGAGCCCACGAGCAGTACTTC,CASGTSGRAHEQYF
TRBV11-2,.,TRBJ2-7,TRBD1,TGTGCCAGCAGACCTGGGGAGGGACAGGGGCCCTACGAGCAGTACTTC,CASRPGEGQGPYEQYF
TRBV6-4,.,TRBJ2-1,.,TGTGCCAGCAGTGACGGGGCCCACAATGAGCAGTTCTTC,CASSDGAHNEQFF
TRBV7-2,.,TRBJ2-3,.,TGTGCCAGCAGCCGGCATGGCGGGAGCACAGATACGCAGTATTTT,CASSRHGGSTDTQYF
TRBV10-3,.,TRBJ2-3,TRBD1,TGTGCCATCAGTGACTGGATTGCATCCACCGGGACAGGGGGCCGCACAGATACGCAGTATTTT,CAISDWIASTGTGGRTDTQYF
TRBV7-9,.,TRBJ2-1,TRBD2,TGTGCCAGCAGCCGAGTGGGGACTAGCAGCAATGAGCAGTTCTTC,CASSRVGTSSNEQFF
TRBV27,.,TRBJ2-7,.,TGTGCCAGCAGTTGGGCAGGGAATTCCTACGAGCAGTACTTC,CASSWAGNSYEQYF
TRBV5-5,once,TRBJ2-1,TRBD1,TGTGCCAGCAGCTTGACTCATGGACAGGGAACGTACTACAATGAGCAGTTCTTC,CASSLTHGQGTYYNEQFF
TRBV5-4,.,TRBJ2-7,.,TGTGCCACCTCAGAAAACAAATTTTCCTACGAGCAGTACTTC,CATSENKFSYEQYF
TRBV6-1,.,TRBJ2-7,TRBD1,TGTGCCAGCAGTACCGGGACAGGTCTCTACGAGCAGTACTTC,CASSTGTGLYEQYF
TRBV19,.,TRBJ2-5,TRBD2,TGTGCCAGTAGTCTCGGACTAGCGGGAGTAGGGGAGACCCAGTACTTC,CASSLGLAGVGETQYF
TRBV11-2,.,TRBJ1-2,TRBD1,TGTGCCAGCAGCTTGGGACAGGGGGCGGCTGGCTACACCTTC,CASSLGQGAAGYTF
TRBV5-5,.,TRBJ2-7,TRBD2,TGTGCCAGCAGCGCCGGGACTAGCGGGACCTACGAGCAGTACTTC,CASSAGTSGTYEQYF
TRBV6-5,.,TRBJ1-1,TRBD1,TGTGCCAGCAGTTGGGGGACAGGGAACACTGAAGCTTTCTTT,CASSWGTGNTEAFF
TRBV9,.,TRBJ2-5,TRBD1,TGTGCCAGCAGCTCAGAGGGACAGGGGATAGGAGAGACCCAGTACTTC,CASSSEGQGIGETQYF